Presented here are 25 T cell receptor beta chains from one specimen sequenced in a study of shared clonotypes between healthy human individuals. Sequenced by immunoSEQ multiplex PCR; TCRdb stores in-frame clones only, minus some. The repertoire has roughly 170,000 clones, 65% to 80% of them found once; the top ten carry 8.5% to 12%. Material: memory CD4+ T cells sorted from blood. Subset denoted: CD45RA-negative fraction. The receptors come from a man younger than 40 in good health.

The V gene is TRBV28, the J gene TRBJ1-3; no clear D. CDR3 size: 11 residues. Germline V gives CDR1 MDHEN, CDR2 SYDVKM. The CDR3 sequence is CAILGGNTIYF. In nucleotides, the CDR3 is TGTGCGATTTTGGGCGGAAACACCATATATTTT.

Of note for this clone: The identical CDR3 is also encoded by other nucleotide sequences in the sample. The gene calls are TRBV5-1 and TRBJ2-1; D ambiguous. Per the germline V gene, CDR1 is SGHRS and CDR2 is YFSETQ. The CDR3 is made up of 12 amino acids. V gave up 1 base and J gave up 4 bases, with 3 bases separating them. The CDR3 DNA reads TGCGCCAGCAGCTTGAATTACAATGAGCAGTTCTTC. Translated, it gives CASSLNYNEQFF.

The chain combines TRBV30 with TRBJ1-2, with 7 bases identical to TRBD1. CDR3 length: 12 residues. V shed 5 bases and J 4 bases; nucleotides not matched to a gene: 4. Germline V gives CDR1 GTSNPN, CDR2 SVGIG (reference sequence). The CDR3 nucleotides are TGTGCCTGGCAGGGGGGGACCTATGGCTACACCTTC. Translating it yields CAWQGGTYGYTF.

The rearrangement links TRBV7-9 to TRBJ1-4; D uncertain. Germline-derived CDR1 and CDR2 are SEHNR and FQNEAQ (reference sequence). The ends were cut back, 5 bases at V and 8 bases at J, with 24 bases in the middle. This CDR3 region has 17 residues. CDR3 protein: CASSPWKARIPREKLFF. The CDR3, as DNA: TGTGCCAGCAGCCCATGGAAAGCAAGAATCCCCAGGGAAAAACTGTTTTTT.

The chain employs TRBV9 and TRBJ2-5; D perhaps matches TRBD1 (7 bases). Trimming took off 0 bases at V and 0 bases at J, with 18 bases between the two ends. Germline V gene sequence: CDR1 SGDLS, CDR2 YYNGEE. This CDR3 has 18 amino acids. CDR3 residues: CASSVDPRGALNQETQYF. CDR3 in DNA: TGTGCCAGCAGCGTAGATCCCAGGGGGGCCCTAAACCAAGAGACCCAGTACTTC.

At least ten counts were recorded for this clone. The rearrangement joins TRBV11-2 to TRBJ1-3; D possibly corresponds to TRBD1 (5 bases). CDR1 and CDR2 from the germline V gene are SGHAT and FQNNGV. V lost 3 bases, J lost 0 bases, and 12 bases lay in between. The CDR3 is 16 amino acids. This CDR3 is CASSFSRESSGNTIYF. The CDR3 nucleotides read TGTGCCAGCAGCTTTTCCAGGGAATCCTCTGGAAACACCATATATTTT.

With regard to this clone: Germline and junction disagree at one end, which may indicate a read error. CDR3 sequence: CASSSSGRTEQYF. In DNA form, the CDR3 reads TGTGCTAGCAGCTCTAGCGGGAGAACCGAGCAGTACTTC. The chain has TRBV7-7 and TRBJ2-7; TRBD2 matches 10 bases. Per the germline V gene, CDR1 is SSHAT and CDR2 is FNYEAQ (reference sequence). This CDR3 has 13 residues.

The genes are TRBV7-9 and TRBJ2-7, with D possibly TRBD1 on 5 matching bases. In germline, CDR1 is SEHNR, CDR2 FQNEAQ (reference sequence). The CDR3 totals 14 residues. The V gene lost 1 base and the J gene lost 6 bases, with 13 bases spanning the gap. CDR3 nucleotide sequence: TGTGCCAGCAGCTTAGGAGGCCAGGGAAGCGAGCAGTACTTC. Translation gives CASSLGGQGSEQYF.

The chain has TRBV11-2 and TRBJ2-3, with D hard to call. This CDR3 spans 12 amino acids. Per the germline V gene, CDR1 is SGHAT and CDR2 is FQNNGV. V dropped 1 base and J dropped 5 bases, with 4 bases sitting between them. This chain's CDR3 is CASSLGQDTQYF. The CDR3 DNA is TGTGCCAGCAGCTTAGGCCAAGATACGCAGTATTTT.

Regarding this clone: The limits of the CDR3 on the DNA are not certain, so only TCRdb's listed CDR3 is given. The CDR3 reads CSAFGTWASGSF. The chain joins TRBV29-1 to TRBJ1-2. The CDR3 is 12 amino acids long, termini counted. CDR1 and CDR2 (germline): SQVTM, ANQGSEA.

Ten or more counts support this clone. The CDR3: CASSPYDGSAYEQYF. The CDR3, as DNA: TGTGCCAGCAGCCCATACGACGGGTCAGCCTACGAGCAGTACTTC. The V and J genes are TRBV7-2 and TRBJ2-7, with no clear D. This CDR3 is built from 15 residues. Looked up from germline, CDR1 is SGHTA and CDR2 is FQGNSA. Trimming took 5 bases from V and 2 from J, leaving 16 bases between them.

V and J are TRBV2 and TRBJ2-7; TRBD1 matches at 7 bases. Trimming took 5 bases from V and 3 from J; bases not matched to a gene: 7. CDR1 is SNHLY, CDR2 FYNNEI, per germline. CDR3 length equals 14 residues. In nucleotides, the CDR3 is TGTGCCAGCAGTACAGGGGCCCACCGCTACGAGCAGTACTTC. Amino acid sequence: CASSTGAHRYEQYF.

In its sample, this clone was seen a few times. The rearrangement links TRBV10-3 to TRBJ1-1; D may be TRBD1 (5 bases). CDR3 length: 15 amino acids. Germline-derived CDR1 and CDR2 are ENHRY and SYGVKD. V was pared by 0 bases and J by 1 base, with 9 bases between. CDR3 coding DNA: TGTGCCATCAGTGAGTCAGGGGTTCAGAACACTGAAGCTTTCTTT. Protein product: CAISESGVQNTEAFF.

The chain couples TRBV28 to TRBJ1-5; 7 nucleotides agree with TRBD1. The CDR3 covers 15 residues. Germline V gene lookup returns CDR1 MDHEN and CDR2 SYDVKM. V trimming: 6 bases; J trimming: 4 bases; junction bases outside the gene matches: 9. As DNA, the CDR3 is TGTGCCAGCAGCCGGAGACAGGGACCAAATCAGCCCCAGCATTTT. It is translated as CASSRRQGPNQPQHF.

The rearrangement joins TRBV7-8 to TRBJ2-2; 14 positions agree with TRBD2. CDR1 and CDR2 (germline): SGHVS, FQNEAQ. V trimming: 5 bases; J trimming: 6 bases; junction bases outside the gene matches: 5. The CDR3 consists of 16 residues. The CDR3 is CASSLRLAGGAGELFF. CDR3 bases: TGTGCCAGCAGCCTGCGACTAGCGGGAGGGGCCGGGGAGCTGTTTTTT.

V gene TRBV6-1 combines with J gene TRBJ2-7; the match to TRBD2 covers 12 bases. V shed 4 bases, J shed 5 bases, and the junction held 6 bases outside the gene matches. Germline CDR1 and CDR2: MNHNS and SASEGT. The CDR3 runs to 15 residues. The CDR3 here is CASSVRLAGVDEQYF. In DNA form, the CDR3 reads TGTGCCAGCAGTGTCAGACTAGCGGGAGTTGACGAGCAGTACTTC.

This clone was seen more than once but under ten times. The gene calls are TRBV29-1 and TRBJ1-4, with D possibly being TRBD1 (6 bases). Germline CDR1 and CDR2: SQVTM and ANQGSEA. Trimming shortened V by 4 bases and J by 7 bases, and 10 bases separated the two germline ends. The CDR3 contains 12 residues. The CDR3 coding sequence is TGCAGCGTTGCTGGACAGCCTGAAAAACTGTTTTTT. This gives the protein CSVAGQPEKLFF.

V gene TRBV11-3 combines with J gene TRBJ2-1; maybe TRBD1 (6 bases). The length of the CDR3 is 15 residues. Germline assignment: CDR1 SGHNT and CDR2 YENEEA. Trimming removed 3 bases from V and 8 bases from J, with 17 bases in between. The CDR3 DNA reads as TGTGCCAGCAGCTTCGAAGGTACAGGGACCCATGAGCAGTTCTTC. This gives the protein CASSFEGTGTHEQFF.

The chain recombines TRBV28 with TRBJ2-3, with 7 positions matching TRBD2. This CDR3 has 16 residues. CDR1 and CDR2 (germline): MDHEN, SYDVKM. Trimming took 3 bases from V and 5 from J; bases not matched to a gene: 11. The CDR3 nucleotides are TGTGCCAGCAGTTTTGTTCGTGGGAGGGATGGAGATACGCAGTATTTT. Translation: CASSFVRGRDGDTQYF.

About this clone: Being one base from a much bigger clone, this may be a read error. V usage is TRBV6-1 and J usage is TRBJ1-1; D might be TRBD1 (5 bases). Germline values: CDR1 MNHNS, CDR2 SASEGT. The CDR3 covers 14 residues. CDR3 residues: CARSAVGGGTEAFF. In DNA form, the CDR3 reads TGTGCCCGCAGTGCAGTGGGGGGGGGTACTGAAGCTTTCTTT.

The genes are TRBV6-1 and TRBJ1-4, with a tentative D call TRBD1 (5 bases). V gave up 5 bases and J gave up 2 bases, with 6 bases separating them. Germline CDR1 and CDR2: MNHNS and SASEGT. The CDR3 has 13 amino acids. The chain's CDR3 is CASSRGTNEKLFF. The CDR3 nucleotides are TGTGCCAGCAGTAGGGGTACTAATGAAAAACTGTTTTTT.

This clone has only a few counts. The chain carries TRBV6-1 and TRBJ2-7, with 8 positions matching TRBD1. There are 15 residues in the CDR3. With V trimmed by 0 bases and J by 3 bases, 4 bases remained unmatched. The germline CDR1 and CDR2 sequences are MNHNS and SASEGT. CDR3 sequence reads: CASSEAPGQGYEQYF. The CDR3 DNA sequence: TGTGCCAGCAGTGAAGCTCCCGGACAGGGCTACGAGCAGTACTTC.

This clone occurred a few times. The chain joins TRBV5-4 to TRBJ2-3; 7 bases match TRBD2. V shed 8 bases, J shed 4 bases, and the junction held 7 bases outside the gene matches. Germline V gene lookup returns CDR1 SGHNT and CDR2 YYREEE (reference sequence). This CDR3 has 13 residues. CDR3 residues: CASRAGVADTQYF. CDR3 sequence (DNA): TGTGCCAGTAGGGCGGGAGTCGCAGATACGCAGTATTTT.

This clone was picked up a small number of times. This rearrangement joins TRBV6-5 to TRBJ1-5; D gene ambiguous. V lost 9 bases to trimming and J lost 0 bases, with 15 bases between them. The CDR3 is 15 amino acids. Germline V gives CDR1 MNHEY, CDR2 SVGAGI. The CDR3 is CASKIRAYSNQPQHF. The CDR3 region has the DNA TGTGCCAGTAAAATTAGAGCATATAGCAATCAGCCCCAGCATTTT.

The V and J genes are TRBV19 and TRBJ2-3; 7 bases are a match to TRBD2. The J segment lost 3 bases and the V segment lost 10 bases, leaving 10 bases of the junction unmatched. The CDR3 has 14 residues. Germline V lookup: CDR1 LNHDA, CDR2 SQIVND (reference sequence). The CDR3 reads CATRPGRSTDTQYF. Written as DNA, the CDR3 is TGTGCCACCAGGCCCGGGAGGTCGACAGATACGCAGTATTTT.